One sample yielded the 8 T cell receptor beta chains listed below, sequenced in a study of shared clonotypes between healthy human individuals. The table came from immunoSEQ multiplex PCR; TCRdb's copy has only in-frame clones and leaves some out. The sample lists around 1.1 million clones; 78% were seen once. The sample was memory CD4+ T cells from PBMCs. Sample subset: CD45RA-negative fraction. Receptor source: a man aged 18 to 30 in good health. Some clones in this sample may be carry-over from other donors' samples.

Written as DNA, the CDR3 is TGCGCCAGCACTGGGACAGTCGCCAGGAGAAACACTGAAGCTTTCTTT. Translating gives CASTGTVARRNTEAFF. The gene calls are TRBV4-1 and TRBJ1-1; 7 nucleotides line up with TRBD1. J was trimmed by 2 bases and V by 7 bases; bases with no gene match: 13. The CDR3 loop spans 16 amino acids. The V gene's germline CDR1 is MGHRA and CDR2 YSYEKL.

The chain recombines TRBV30 with TRBJ2-2; no reliable D call. V lost 0 bases, J lost 6 bases, and 5 bases lay in between. The CDR3 is 12 residues long. Germline CDR1 and CDR2: GTSNPN and SVGIG (reference sequence). CDR3 nucleotide sequence: TGTGCCTGGAGTGTAGTCCCCGGGGAGCTGTTTTTT. It codes for CAWSVVPGELFF. The full variable domain, completed using reference TRBV30 and TRBJ2-2, is SQTIHQWPATLVQPVGSPLSLECTVEGTSNPNLYWYRQAAGRGLQLLFYSVGIGQISSEVPQNLSASRPQDRQFILSSKKLLLSDSGFYLCAWSVVPGELFFGEGSRLTVL.

The gene calls are TRBV6-6 and TRBJ1-2; D is perhaps TRBD1 (5 bases). The germline CDR1 and CDR2 sequences are MNHNY and SVGAGI (reference sequence). This CDR3 comprises 15 residues. Deletions cut 0 bases from V and 0 bases from J, with 8 bases between. CDR3 residues: CASSYSRGPNYGYTF. The DNA for the CDR3 is TGTGCCAGCAGTTACTCCCGGGGACCTAACTATGGCTACACCTTC.

Only a few counts were recorded for this clone. The genes are TRBV28 and TRBJ2-4; 8 nucleotides line up with TRBD2. The CDR3 is 18 residues long. Germline-derived CDR1 and CDR2 are MDHEN and SYDVKM. With 1 base clipped from V and 0 bases from J, the junction kept 8 bases outside the gene matches. The DNA of the CDR3 is TGTGCCAGCAGTTTATCTTGGAGAGCGGGGGCAGCCAAAAACATTCAGTACTTC. It yields the protein CASSLSWRAGAAKNIQYF.

This chain links TRBV29-1 with TRBJ1-3; D unclear. Germline V CDR1 and CDR2: SQVTM, ANQGSEA. The germline V and J ends were trimmed by 6 bases and 0 bases, with 9 bases remaining between them. The CDR3 consists of 13 residues. The CDR3 region has the DNA TGCAGCGTCGCTCATAGCTCTGGAAACACCATATATTTT. Translated, it gives CSVAHSSGNTIYF.

The CDR3 loop reads CSVSTQDSGDAGNTIYF. DNA for the CDR3: TGCAGCGTCTCCACTCAAGACAGCGGAGATGCTGGAAACACCATATATTTT. This chain connects TRBV29-1 to TRBJ1-3, with a possible D match to TRBD1 (5 bases). The length of the CDR3 is 17 residues. Germline CDR1 and CDR2: SQVTM and ANQGSEA. V was cut by 6 bases and J by 2 bases, with 23 bases left in between.

As for this clone: Additional DNA sequences in this sample encode the identical CDR3. This chain uses TRBV30 with TRBJ1-1; no firm D call. Looked up from germline, CDR1 is GTSNPN and CDR2 is SVGIG (reference sequence). This CDR3 has 13 amino acids. Trimming took off 0 bases at V and 5 bases at J, with 10 bases between the two ends. The DNA for the CDR3 is TGTGCCTGGAGTGTAAGTGGTGGAACTGAAGCTTTCTTT. This gives the protein CAWSVSGGTEAFF.

The chain links TRBV9 to TRBJ2-2; tentative D call: TRBD2 (5 bases). Trimming pared 6 bases from V and 1 base from J, leaving 16 bases between. CDR3 length: 16 residues. In germline, CDR1 is SGDLS, CDR2 YYNGEE. The CDR3 region has the DNA TGTGCCAGCAACCCGACGGGATCCGGGAACACCGGGGAGCTGTTTTTT. Translation: CASNPTGSGNTGELFF.